This T cell receptor (beta chain) is from a study of OX40 agonist ivuxolimab in advanced cancers. Trimming left V 3 bases short and J 5 bases short, with 22 bases between. This CDR3 is built from 17 residues. CDR1 is MGHRA, CDR2 YSYEKL, per germline. The repertoire was sequenced with immunoSEQ multiplex PCR; TCRdb's copy has only in-frame clones and lacks some. The repertoire holds just under 20,000 clones, with around two thirds as singletons. This TCR derives from an adult with an advanced solid tumor such as melanoma, head and neck, liver or kidney cancer. V usage is TRBV4-1 and J usage is TRBJ1-1, with a tentative D call TRBD1 (5 bases). This sample comprised CD4+ or CD8+ T cells sorted from blood, obtained in a trial of the OX40 agonist ivuxolimab. The CDR3 protein is CASSQQPFTGGGTEAFF. As DNA, the CDR3 is TGCGCCAGCAGCCAGCAGCCCTTCACGGGGGGAGGAACTGAAGCTTTCTTT.